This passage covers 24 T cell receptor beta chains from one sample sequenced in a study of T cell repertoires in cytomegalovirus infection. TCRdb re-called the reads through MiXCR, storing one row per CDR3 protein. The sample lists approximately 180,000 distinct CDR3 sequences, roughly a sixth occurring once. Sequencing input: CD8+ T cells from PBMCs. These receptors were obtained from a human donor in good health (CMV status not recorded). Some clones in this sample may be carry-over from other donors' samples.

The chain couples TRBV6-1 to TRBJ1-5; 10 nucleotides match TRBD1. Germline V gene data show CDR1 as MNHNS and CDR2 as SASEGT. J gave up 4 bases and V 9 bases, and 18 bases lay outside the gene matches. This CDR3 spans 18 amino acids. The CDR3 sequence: CASTETGQGILRNQPQHF. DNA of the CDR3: TGTGCCAGTACGGAGACGGGACAGGGGATCTTGAGAAATCAGCCCCAGCATTTT.

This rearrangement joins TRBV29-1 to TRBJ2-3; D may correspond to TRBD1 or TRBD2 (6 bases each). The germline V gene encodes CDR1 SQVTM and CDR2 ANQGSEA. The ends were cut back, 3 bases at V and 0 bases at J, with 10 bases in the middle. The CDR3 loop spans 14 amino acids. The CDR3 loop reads CSVDGGQSTDTQYF. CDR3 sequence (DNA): TGCAGCGTTGACGGGGGCCAGAGCACAGATACGCAGTATTTT.

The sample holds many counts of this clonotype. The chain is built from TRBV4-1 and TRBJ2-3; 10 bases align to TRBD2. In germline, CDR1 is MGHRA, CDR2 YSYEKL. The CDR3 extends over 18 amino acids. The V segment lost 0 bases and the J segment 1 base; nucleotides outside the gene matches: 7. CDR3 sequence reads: CASSQDLQLAGRTDTQYF. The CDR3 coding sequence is TGCGCCAGCAGCCAAGATCTCCAACTAGCGGGGCGCACAGATACGCAGTATTTT.

The CDR3 DNA is TGTGCCAGCAGGTTGGGGATGGATAATTCACCCCTCCACTTT. Residues: CASRLGMDNSPLHF. This rearrangement joins TRBV12-3 or TRBV12-4 to TRBJ1-6; D is ambiguous. The CDR3 has 14 amino acids. V gave up 6 bases and J gave up 5 bases, with 11 bases separating them.

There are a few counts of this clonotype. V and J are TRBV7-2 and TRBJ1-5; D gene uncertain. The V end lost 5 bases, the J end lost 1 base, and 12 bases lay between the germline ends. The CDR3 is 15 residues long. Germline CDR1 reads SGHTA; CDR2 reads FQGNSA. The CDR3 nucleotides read TGTGCCAGCAGCAAATTACTTGGGAGCAATCAGCCCCAGCATTTT. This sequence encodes CASSKLLGSNQPQHF.

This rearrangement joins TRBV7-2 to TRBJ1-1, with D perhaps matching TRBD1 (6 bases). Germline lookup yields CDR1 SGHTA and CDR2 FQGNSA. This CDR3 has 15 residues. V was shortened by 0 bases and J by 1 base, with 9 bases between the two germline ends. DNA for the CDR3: TGTGCCAGCAGCTTAGCGGAAGGGGGGAACACTGAAGCTTTCTTT. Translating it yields CASSLAEGGNTEAFF.

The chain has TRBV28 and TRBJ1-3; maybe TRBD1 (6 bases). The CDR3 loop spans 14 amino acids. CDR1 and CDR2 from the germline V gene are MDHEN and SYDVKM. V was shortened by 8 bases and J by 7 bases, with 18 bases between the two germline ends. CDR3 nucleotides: TGTGCCAGCGGGAACAGGGAGTTATCGAACACCATATATTTT. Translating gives CASGNRELSNTIYF.

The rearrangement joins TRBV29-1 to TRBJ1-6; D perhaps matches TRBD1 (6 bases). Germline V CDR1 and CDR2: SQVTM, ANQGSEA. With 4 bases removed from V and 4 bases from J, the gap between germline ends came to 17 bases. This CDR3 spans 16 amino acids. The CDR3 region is CSVVVGQTIYNSPLHF. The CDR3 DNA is TGCAGCGTTGTGGTAGGACAGACAATTTATAATTCACCCCTCCACTTT. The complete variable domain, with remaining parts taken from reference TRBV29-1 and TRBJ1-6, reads SAVISQKPSRDICQRGTSLTIQCQVDSQVTMMFWYRQQPGQSLTLIATANQGSEATYESGFVIDKFPISRPNLTFSTLTVSNMSPEDSSIYLCSVVVGQTIYNSPLHFGNGTRLTVT.

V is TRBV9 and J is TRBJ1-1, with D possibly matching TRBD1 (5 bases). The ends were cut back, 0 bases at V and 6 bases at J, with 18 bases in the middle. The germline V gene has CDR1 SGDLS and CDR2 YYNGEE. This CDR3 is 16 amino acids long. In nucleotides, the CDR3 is TGTGCCAGCAGCGTAGGCTGGGGGAAAAGGGAACCTGAAGCTTTCTTT. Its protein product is CASSVGWGKREPEAFF.

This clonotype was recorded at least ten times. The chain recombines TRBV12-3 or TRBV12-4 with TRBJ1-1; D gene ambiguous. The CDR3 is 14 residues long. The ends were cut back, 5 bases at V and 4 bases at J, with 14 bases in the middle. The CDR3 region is CASSPAATTTEAFF. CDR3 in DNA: TGTGCCAGCAGTCCAGCAGCGACCACCACTGAAGCTTTCTTT.

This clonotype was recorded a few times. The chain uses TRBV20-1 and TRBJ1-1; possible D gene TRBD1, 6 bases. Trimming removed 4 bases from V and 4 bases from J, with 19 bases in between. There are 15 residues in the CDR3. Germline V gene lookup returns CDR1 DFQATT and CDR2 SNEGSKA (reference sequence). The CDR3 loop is CSAKKWDIGPTEAFF. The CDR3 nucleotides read TGCAGTGCTAAGAAATGGGACATTGGGCCCACTGAAGCTTTCTTT.

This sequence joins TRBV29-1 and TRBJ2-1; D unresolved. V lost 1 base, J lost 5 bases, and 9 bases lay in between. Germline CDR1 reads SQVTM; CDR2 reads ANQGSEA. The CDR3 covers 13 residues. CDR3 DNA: TGCAGCGTTGAAGGTCAATACGACAATGAGCAGTTCTTC. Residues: CSVEGQYDNEQFF.

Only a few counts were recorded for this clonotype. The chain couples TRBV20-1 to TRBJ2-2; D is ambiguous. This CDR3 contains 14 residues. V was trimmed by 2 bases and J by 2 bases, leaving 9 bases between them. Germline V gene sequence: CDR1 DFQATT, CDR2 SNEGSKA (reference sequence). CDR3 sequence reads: CSARKVDNTGELFF. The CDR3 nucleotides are TGCAGTGCTAGAAAGGTAGACAACACCGGGGAGCTGTTTTTT.

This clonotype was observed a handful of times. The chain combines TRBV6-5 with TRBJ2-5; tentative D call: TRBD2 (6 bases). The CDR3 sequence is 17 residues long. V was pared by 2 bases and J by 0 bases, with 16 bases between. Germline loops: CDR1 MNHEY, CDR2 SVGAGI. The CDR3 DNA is TGTGCCAGCAGTTACGGCCTGGAGGGATTGTACCAAGAGACCCAGTACTTC. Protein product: CASSYGLEGLYQETQYF.

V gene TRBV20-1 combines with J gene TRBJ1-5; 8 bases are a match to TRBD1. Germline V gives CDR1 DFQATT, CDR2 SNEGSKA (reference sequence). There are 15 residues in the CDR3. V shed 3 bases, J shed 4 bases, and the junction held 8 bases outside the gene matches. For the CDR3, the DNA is TGCAGTGCTAGTATCGAAACAGGGGGAAATCAGCCCCAGCATTTT. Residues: CSASIETGGNQPQHF.

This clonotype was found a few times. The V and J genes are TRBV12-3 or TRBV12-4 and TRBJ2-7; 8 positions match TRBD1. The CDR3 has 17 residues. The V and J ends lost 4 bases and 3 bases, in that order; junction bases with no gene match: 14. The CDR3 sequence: CASSSRGSQGAIYEQYF. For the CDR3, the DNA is TGTGCCAGCAGTTCCCGCGGGTCCCAGGGGGCAATCTACGAGCAGTACTTC.

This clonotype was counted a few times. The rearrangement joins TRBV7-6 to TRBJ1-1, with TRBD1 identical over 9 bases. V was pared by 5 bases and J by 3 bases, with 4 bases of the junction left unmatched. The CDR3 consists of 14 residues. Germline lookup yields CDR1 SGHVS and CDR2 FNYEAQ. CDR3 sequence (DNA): TGTGCCAGCAGCCTAGGACAGGGGTACACTGAAGCTTTCTTT. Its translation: CASSLGQGYTEAFF.

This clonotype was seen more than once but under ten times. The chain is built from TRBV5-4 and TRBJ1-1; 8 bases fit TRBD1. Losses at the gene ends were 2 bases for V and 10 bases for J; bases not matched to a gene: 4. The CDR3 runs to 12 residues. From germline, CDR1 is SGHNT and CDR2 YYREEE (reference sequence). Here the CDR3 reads CASSLPTGVAFF. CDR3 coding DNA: TGTGCCAGCAGCTTACCGACAGGGGTAGCTTTCTTT.

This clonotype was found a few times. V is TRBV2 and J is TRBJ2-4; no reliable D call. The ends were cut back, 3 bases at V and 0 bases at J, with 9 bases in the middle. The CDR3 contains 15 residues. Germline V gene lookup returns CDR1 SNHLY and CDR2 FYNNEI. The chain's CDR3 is CASSERPIAKNIQYF. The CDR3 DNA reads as TGTGCCAGCAGTGAGCGACCCATAGCCAAAAACATTCAGTACTTC.

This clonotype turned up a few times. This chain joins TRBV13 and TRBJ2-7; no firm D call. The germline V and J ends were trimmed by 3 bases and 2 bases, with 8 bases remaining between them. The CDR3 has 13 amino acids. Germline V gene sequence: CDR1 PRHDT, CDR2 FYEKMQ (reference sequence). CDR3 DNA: TGTGCCAGCAGCTTGGCGGATCCCTACGAGCAGTACTTC. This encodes CASSLADPYEQYF.

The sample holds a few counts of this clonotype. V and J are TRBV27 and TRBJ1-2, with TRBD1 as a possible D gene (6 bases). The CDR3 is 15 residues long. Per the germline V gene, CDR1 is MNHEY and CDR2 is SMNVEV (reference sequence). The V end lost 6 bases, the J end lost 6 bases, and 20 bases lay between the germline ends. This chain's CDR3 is CASSTTDRILDGYTF. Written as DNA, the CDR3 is TGTGCCAGCAGCACGACCGACAGGATTTTGGATGGCTACACCTTC.

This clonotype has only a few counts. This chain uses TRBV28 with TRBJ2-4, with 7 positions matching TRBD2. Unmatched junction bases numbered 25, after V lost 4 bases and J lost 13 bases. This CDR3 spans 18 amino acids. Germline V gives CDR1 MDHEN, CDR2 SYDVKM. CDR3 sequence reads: CASSSSDYERGDINRQYF. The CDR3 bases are TGTGCCAGCAGTTCCTCAGACTACGAGCGGGGTGACATAAACAGGCAGTACTTC.

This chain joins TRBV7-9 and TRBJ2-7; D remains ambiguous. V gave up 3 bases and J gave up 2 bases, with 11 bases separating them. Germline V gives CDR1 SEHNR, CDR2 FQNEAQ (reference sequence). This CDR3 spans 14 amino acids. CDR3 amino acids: CASSFATYPYEQYF. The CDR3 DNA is TGTGCCAGCAGCTTCGCGACATATCCCTACGAGCAGTACTTC.

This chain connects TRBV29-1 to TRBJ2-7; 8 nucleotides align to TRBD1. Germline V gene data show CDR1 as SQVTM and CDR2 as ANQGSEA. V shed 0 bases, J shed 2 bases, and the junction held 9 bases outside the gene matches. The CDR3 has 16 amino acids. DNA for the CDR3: TGCAGCGTTGAAGATCAAACCGGGACAGGAGCCTACGAGCAGTACTTC. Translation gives CSVEDQTGTGAYEQYF.